Following are 23 T cell receptor beta chains from one sample sequenced in a study of blood T cell repertoires in COVID-19. Measured with immunoSEQ multiplex PCR; TCRdb has only the in-frame clones, and not every one. Altogether 200,000 to 250,000 clones are present, roughly 80% being singletons, with the ten largest covering less than 2%. Material for sequencing was PBMCs or T cells enriched from blood (not recorded which). The receptor set was obtained from a man aged 55 to 70 who had recovered from COVID-19.

V gene TRBV7-9 combines with J gene TRBJ1-4; 8 bases agree with TRBD1. The CDR3 is 14 residues long. Germline CDR1 SEHNR, CDR2 FQNEAQ (reference sequence). The ends lost 1 base at V and 14 bases at J; junction bases unmatched: 9. CDR3 sequence (DNA): TGTGCCAGCAGCTTAGTAGCAGGGGGCTCCCTCCTGTTTTTT. As protein: CASSLVAGGSLLFF.

J is TRBJ1-2 and V is TRBV3-1 (or the pseudogene TRBV3-2); D not certain. CDR1 and CDR2 from the germline V gene are LGHDT and YNNKEL (reference sequence). The CDR3 is made up of 16 amino acids. With 0 bases removed from V and 4 bases from J, the gap between germline ends came to 15 bases. This CDR3 is CASSQDLAAETYGYTF. The CDR3 region has the DNA TGTGCCAGCAGCCAAGATCTGGCCGCCGAAACCTATGGCTACACCTTC.

This clone has only one observation. V usage is TRBV5-6 and J usage is TRBJ1-3; TRBD1 agrees at 7 bases. After removal of 2 bases from V and 4 bases from J, the junction contained 3 bases not matched to a gene. CDR3 size: 14 residues. CDR1 and CDR2 (germline): SGHDT, YYEEEE. CDR3 bases: TGTGCCAGCAGCTTTACAGGGGCGGGAAACACCATATATTTT. This gives the protein CASSFTGAGNTIYF.

This rearrangement joins TRBV7-2 to TRBJ1-1, with 7 bases lining up with TRBD1. The germline CDR1 and CDR2 sequences are SGHTA and FQGNSA. The CDR3 totals 16 residues. V shed 5 bases and J 3 bases; nucleotides not matched to a gene: 12. CDR3 nucleotide sequence: TGTGCCAGCAGCCCCGACCTCGAGGGGGCCCACACTGAAGCTTTCTTT. This translates into CASSPDLEGAHTEAFF.

The rearrangement links TRBV19 to TRBJ1-1; D might be TRBD1 (6 bases). Trimming shortened V by 6 bases and J by 1 base, and 9 bases separated the two germline ends. CDR1 is LNHDA, CDR2 SQIVND, per germline (reference sequence). The CDR3 has 13 amino acids. CDR3 coding DNA: TGTGCCAGTAGCGACAGGACGAACACTGAAGCTTTCTTT. Amino acids: CASSDRTNTEAFF.

The chain recombines TRBV5-1 with TRBJ1-6; possibly TRBD1 for D (5 bases). This CDR3 comprises 14 residues. Trimming took off 0 bases at V and 13 bases at J, with 14 bases between the two ends. Germline CDR1 reads SGHRS; CDR2 reads YFSETQ. The CDR3 DNA reads as TGCGCCAGCAGCTTGGAAGGTTTGGGGGGGCCCCTCCACTTT. It codes for CASSLEGLGGPLHF.

V gene TRBV12-3 or TRBV12-4 combines with J gene TRBJ1-1, with a tentative D call TRBD1 (5 bases). Trimming stripped 1 base from V and 4 bases from J, with 7 bases between. The CDR3 has 13 amino acids. In DNA form, the CDR3 reads TGTGCCAGCAGTTTAGTCGGGGGCACTGAAGCTTTCTTT. This translates into CASSLVGGTEAFF.

The chain joins TRBV7-2 to TRBJ1-1; tentative D call: TRBD1 (6 bases). With 7 bases removed from V and 0 bases from J, the gap between germline ends came to 12 bases. The CDR3 is 14 amino acids. Per germline, CDR1 SGHTA and CDR2 FQGNSA. The CDR3 nucleotides are TGTGCCAGCATCCTAGGGGGAATGAACACTGAAGCTTTCTTT. Translating gives CASILGGMNTEAFF. The entire variable domain, with the rest obtained from reference TRBV7-2 and TRBJ1-1, is as follows: GAGVSQSPSNKVTEKGKDVELRCDPISGHTALYWYRQSLGQGLEFLIYFQGNSAPDKSGLPSDRFSAERTGGSVSTLTIQRTQQEDSAVYLCASILGGMNTEAFFGQGTRLTVV.

V and J are TRBV10-3 and TRBJ1-2, with D possibly matching TRBD1 (6 bases). V lost 7 bases and J lost 4, with 19 bases in between. Germline V gene lookup returns CDR1 ENHRY and CDR2 SYGVKD. The CDR3 loop spans 15 amino acids. The CDR3 DNA reads as TGTGCCATCACCAGAGGGTTGGACAGCCCCTATGGCTACACCTTC. This codes for CAITRGLDSPYGYTF.

The chain links TRBV7-8 to TRBJ2-1; 9 nucleotides agree with TRBD1. The CDR3 spans 15 residues. V trimming: 7 bases; J trimming: 7 bases; junction bases outside the gene matches: 11. Germline CDR1 SGHVS, CDR2 FQNEAQ. CDR3 protein: CASNQGGQGWNEQFF. The CDR3 nucleotides read TGTGCCAGCAATCAAGGGGGACAGGGATGGAATGAGCAGTTCTTC.

This CDR3 is CASSYLQGSGSPLHF. The CDR3 coding sequence is TGTGCCAGCAGTTATCTACAGGGGAGCGGTTCACCCCTCCACTTT. The chain has TRBV6-2 or TRBV6-3 and TRBJ1-6; 7 bases are a match to TRBD1. The CDR3 runs to 15 residues. Germline CDR1 and CDR2: MNHEY and SVGEGT. Trimming at V came to 3 bases and at J to 9 bases, leaving 8 bases not matched to a gene.

The J gene is TRBJ2-1, the V gene TRBV7-9, with 9 bases identical to TRBD1. Trimming at V came to 6 bases and at J to 3 bases, leaving 6 bases not matched to a gene. This CDR3 has 15 residues. Germline V gives CDR1 SEHNR, CDR2 FQNEAQ (reference sequence). CDR3 region: CASRSPGQGYNEQFF. CDR3 coding DNA: TGTGCCAGCAGGTCCCCGGGACAGGGCTACAATGAGCAGTTCTTC. Full variable domain (remainder filled in from reference TRBV7-9 and TRBJ2-1): DTGVSQNPRHKITKRGQNVTFRCDPISEHNRLYWYRQTLGQGPEFLTYFQNEAQLEKSRLLSDRFSAERPKGSFSTLEIQRTEQGDSAMYLCASRSPGQGYNEQFFGPGTRLTVL.

This clone was recorded once. The J gene is TRBJ2-1, the V gene TRBV2, with TRBD1 identical over 8 bases. From germline, CDR1 is SNHLY and CDR2 FYNNEI. V lost 10 bases and J lost 9; bases outside the gene matches: 11. CDR3 length: 13 amino acids. CDR3 amino acids: CATPTGDGSEQFF. CDR3 coding DNA: TGTGCCACCCCGACAGGGGATGGTAGTGAGCAGTTCTTC.

This clone showed up just once. This sequence joins TRBV11-2 and TRBJ1-6; 8 positions match TRBD1. CDR3 size: 14 residues. V was clipped by 5 bases and J by 7 bases; unmatched bases: 4. Germline-derived CDR1 and CDR2 are SGHAT and FQNNGV. CDR3 coding DNA: TGTGCCAGCAGCCTACAGGGGGGAAATTCACCCCTCCACTTT. It encodes CASSLQGGNSPLHF. Together with reference TRBV11-2 and TRBJ1-6, the CDR3 gives the full variable domain: EAGVAQSPRYKIIEKRQSVAFWCNPISGHATLYWYQQILGQGPKLLIQFQNNGVVDDSQLPKDRFSAERLKGVDSTLKIQPAKLEDSAVYLCASSLQGGNSPLHFGNGTRLTVT.

This sequence joins TRBV5-1 and TRBJ1-1; 9 positions match TRBD1. The J segment lost 7 bases and the V segment lost 1 base, leaving 11 bases of the junction unmatched. CDR3 length: 16 residues. Germline V gene sequence: CDR1 SGHRS, CDR2 YFSETQ. CDR3 bases: TGCGCCAGCAGCTTGTGGAGCAATGGGACAGGGTTTGAAGCTTTCTTT. This codes for CASSLWSNGTGFEAFF.

J is TRBJ1-1 and V is TRBV5-4, with 12 bases lining up with TRBD1. Germline lookup yields CDR1 SGHNT and CDR2 YYREEE (reference sequence). CDR3 size: 17 residues. The ends lost 4 bases at V and 4 bases at J; junction bases unmatched: 11. CDR3 loop: CASSNRDRGLAGTEAFF. The CDR3 DNA follows: TGTGCCAGCAGCAACCGGGACAGGGGGCTTGCGGGCACTGAAGCTTTCTTT.

This clone was observed a handful of times. The V gene is TRBV3-1 (or the pseudogene TRBV3-2), the J gene TRBJ2-1, with TRBD2 matching 11 bases. The CDR3 covers 15 residues. After removal of 1 base from V and 9 bases from J, the junction contained 5 bases not matched to a gene. CDR1 and CDR2 (germline): LGHDT, YNNKEL (reference sequence). CDR3 DNA sequence: TGTGCCAGCAGCCAAGGAAATAGCGGGGGGGGTGAGCAGTTCTTC. Amino acid sequence: CASSQGNSGGGEQFF.

The CDR3 DNA reads TGTGCCAGCAGTTCCCCCTTCTACGAGCAGTACTTC. This gives the protein CASSSPFYEQYF. J is TRBJ2-7 and V is TRBV27; no definite D call. The CDR3 loop spans 12 amino acids. V lost 4 bases and J 3 bases, leaving 7 bases between the germline ends. Germline assignment: CDR1 MNHEY and CDR2 SMNVEV (reference sequence).

V and J are TRBV19 and TRBJ1-2, with 7 bases matching TRBD1. Germline lookup yields CDR1 LNHDA and CDR2 SQIVND (reference sequence). Trimming cost V 3 bases and J 6 bases; bases outside gene matches: 4. CDR3 length: 13 residues. Here the CDR3 DNA reads TGTGCCAGTAGTATGCGACAGGGCGATGGCTACACCTTC. This codes for CASSMRQGDGYTF.

The CDR3 bases are TGCGCCAGCAGCTTGGGTCGAGGGGGAAACAATGAGCAGTTCTTC. This translates into CASSLGRGGNNEQFF. The chain couples TRBV5-1 to TRBJ2-1; D might be TRBD1 (6 bases). V lost 0 bases and J lost 5, with 12 bases in between. The CDR3 totals 15 residues. CDR1 and CDR2 from the germline V gene are SGHRS and YFSETQ.

This rearrangement joins TRBV11-2 to TRBJ1-1; D uncertain. CDR1 SGHAT and CDR2 FQNNGV come from the germline V gene. The length of the CDR3 is 14 residues. V lost 1 base to trimming and J lost 0 bases, with 6 bases between them. DNA for the CDR3: TGTGCCAGCAGCTTAGGGCAGGTGAACACTGAAGCTTTCTTT. This gives the protein CASSLGQVNTEAFF.

The chain links TRBV11-2 to TRBJ1-1, with D perhaps matching TRBD1 (6 bases). V lost 8 bases and J 1 base, leaving 8 bases between the germline ends. Germline V lookup: CDR1 SGHAT, CDR2 FQNNGV. The CDR3 extends over 12 amino acids. CDR3 region: CASGQPNTEAFF. The CDR3 nucleotides are TGTGCCAGCGGACAGCCGAACACTGAAGCTTTCTTT. Supplemented by reference TRBV11-2 and TRBJ1-1, the full variable domain reads EAGVAQSPRYKIIEKRQSVAFWCNPISGHATLYWYQQILGQGPKLLIQFQNNGVVDDSQLPKDRFSAERLKGVDSTLKIQPAKLEDSAVYLCASGQPNTEAFFGQGTRLTVV.

The chain couples TRBV19 to TRBJ1-1, with D tentatively TRBD1 (6 bases). Germline-derived CDR1 and CDR2 are LNHDA and SQIVND (reference sequence). This CDR3 comprises 13 residues. With 3 bases removed from V and 4 bases from J, the gap between germline ends came to 9 bases. The CDR3 sequence is CASSILGGTEAFF. The DNA for the CDR3 is TGTGCCAGTAGTATCCTAGGGGGCACTGAAGCTTTCTTT.